These 25 T cell receptor beta chains share one sample of origin, sequenced in a study of beta chain features in type 1 diabetes. The isolated RNA, all of it, was reverse transcribed, so expressed TCRB transcripts were what got sequenced. Only in-frame clones appear in the TCRdb table, and some are missing; sequencing was by immunoSEQ multiplex PCR. The sample lists about 330,000 clones, roughly 11% occurring once. The specimen was naive CD4+ T cells from blood. The receptors were sampled from a woman aged 25-40 years in good health.

This chain connects TRBV9 to TRBJ2-2, with 10 nucleotides matching TRBD2. The CDR3 is 16 amino acids. Germline CDR1 SGDLS, CDR2 YYNGEE. J was trimmed by 2 bases and V by 5 bases; bases with no gene match: 6. The CDR3 coding sequence is TGTGCCAGCAGTCTTACTAGCGGGGCTAACACCGGGGAGCTGTTTTTT. Amino acids: CASSLTSGANTGELFF.

This clone was counted between two and nine times. The V call is TRBV19, the J call TRBJ2-1; D is perhaps TRBD2 (5 bases). Germline loops: CDR1 LNHDA, CDR2 SQIVND (reference sequence). The length of the CDR3 is 14 residues. V was trimmed by 3 bases and J by 2 bases, leaving 8 bases between them. For the CDR3, the DNA is TGTGCCAGTAGTATGGGGAGTCCCTACAATGAGCAGTTCTTC. This codes for CASSMGSPYNEQFF.

This clone showed up just a few times. This chain joins TRBV19 and TRBJ1-2; perhaps TRBD1 as D (6 bases). The germline V gene encodes CDR1 LNHDA and CDR2 SQIVND (reference sequence). V was clipped by 5 bases and J by 8 bases, with 12 bases between them. The length of the CDR3 is 12 residues. The CDR3 loop is CASSSTGKGYTF. In DNA, the CDR3 is TGTGCCAGTAGTTCCACAGGGAAAGGCTACACCTTC.

This clone was counted only a few times. The V call is TRBV18, the J call TRBJ1-1; maybe TRBD1 (6 bases). Germline CDR1 reads KGHSH; CDR2 reads LQKENI. This CDR3 has 12 residues. Trimming left V 2 bases short and J 5 bases short, with 6 bases between. The CDR3 sequence: CASSPDRTEAFF. CDR3 in DNA: TGTGCCAGCTCACCAGACAGGACTGAAGCTTTCTTT.

The V and J genes are TRBV28 and TRBJ1-2; D may be TRBD1 (5 bases). The V end lost 2 bases, the J end lost 8 bases, and 12 bases lay between the germline ends. Per germline, CDR1 MDHEN and CDR2 SYDVKM. This CDR3 is 13 amino acids long. CDR3 sequence reads: CASSLAGGDGYTF. In DNA form, the CDR3 reads TGTGCCAGCAGTTTAGCTGGAGGGGACGGCTACACCTTC.

This clone was counted between two and nine times. This rearrangement joins TRBV30 to TRBJ2-3; the match to TRBD2 covers 8 bases. The CDR3 contains 15 residues. Germline loops: CDR1 GTSNPN, CDR2 SVGIG (reference sequence). V trimming: 5 bases; J trimming: 2 bases; junction bases outside the gene matches: 9. CDR3 DNA: TGTGCCTGGGGGGGGTCACTAGCGGCCACAGATACGCAGTATTTT. Encoded protein: CAWGGSLAATDTQYF.

The rearrangement links TRBV2 to TRBJ2-7; D might be TRBD2 (5 bases). V lost 6 bases to trimming and J lost 0 bases, with 15 bases between them. This CDR3 is 15 amino acids long. In germline, CDR1 is SNHLY, CDR2 FYNNEI. The DNA of the CDR3 is TGTGCCAGCAGAAGGAGAATGGGAGACTCCTACGAGCAGTACTTC. Amino acids: CASRRRMGDSYEQYF.

This clone was picked up a small number of times. The V gene is TRBV9, the J gene TRBJ1-1; 7 bases fit TRBD1. Germline assignment: CDR1 SGDLS and CDR2 YYNGEE. Germline trimming cut 3 bases from V and 10 bases from J; bases unmatched to any gene: 18. The CDR3 contains 16 residues. CDR3 region: CASSAGGETGKWRAFF. For the CDR3, the DNA is TGTGCCAGCAGCGCAGGAGGGGAGACAGGGAAGTGGCGAGCTTTCTTT.

Only a few counts were recorded for this clone. The CDR3 is CASSQDRQGFGYTF. CDR3 DNA sequence: TGCGCCAGCAGCCAAGACAGACAGGGGTTTGGCTACACCTTC. The chain joins TRBV4-3 to TRBJ1-2, with 8 nucleotides matching TRBD1. This CDR3 spans 14 amino acids. The germline gives CDR1 LGHNA, CDR2 YSLEER. V was pared by 0 bases and J by 7 bases, with 4 bases of the junction left unmatched.

This clone was observed a handful of times. This rearrangement joins TRBV19 to TRBJ1-5; 8 bases agree with TRBD1. The CDR3 contains 15 residues. V lost 5 bases and J lost 1; bases outside the gene matches: 4. Germline-derived CDR1 and CDR2 are LNHDA and SQIVND (reference sequence). The CDR3 nucleotides read TGTGCCAGTAGTCGACAGGGGCAAAGCAATCAGCCCCAGCATTTT. This codes for CASSRQGQSNQPQHF.

This clone appeared a few times. The chain couples TRBV27 to TRBJ2-2; 9 nucleotides align to TRBD1. Trimming took 5 bases from V and 4 from J; bases not matched to a gene: 5. This CDR3 is built from 15 residues. The germline V gene encodes CDR1 MNHEY and CDR2 SMNVEV (reference sequence). Here the CDR3 reads CASSPGQGSTGELFF. CDR3 DNA sequence: TGTGCCAGCAGTCCAGGACAGGGGTCCACCGGGGAGCTGTTTTTT.

This clone was found a few times. The gene calls are TRBV5-1 and TRBJ2-7; 8 bases are shared with TRBD1. Germline-derived CDR1 and CDR2 are SGHRS and YFSETQ. With 4 bases clipped from V and 4 bases from J, the junction kept 16 bases outside the gene matches. The CDR3 spans 17 residues. In nucleotides, the CDR3 is TGCGCCAGCAGCCCAGGGGGTGGACAGGGCCACCTGTACGAGCAGTACTTC. This gives the protein CASSPGGGQGHLYEQYF.

This clone was counted between two and nine times. The chain recombines TRBV10-3 with TRBJ1-2, with D unresolved. Germline V gene data show CDR1 as ENHRY and CDR2 as SYGVKD. The CDR3 runs 13 residues. Trimming stripped 9 bases from V and 4 bases from J, with 15 bases between. This CDR3 is CAITMDLTYGYTF. In nucleotides, the CDR3 is TGTGCCATTACCATGGACTTGACCTATGGCTACACCTTC.

The chain links TRBV4-3 to TRBJ2-1, with TRBD2 matching over 12 bases. CDR3 size: 16 residues. CDR1 is LGHNA and CDR2 is YSLEER in the germline V gene. With V trimmed by 1 base and J by 7 bases, 5 bases remained unmatched. The CDR3 here is CASSQGLAGVRNEQFF. The CDR3 DNA follows: TGCGCCAGCAGCCAAGGACTAGCGGGAGTGAGAAATGAGCAGTTCTTC.

This clone was counted between two and nine times. This chain joins TRBV9 and TRBJ2-1; 11 bases line up with TRBD2. CDR1 and CDR2 from the germline V gene are SGDLS and YYNGEE. This CDR3 is built from 20 residues. The junction had 11 bases not matched to a gene; V was cut back by 0 bases and J by 0 bases. The CDR3 nucleotides are TGTGCCAGCAGCGTAGAGGGGACTAGCGGACAATCCTACTCCTACAATGAGCAGTTCTTC. This gives the protein CASSVEGTSGQSYSYNEQFF.

The chain uses TRBV7-2 and TRBJ1-3; tentatively, D is TRBD1 (5 bases). V was pared by 4 bases and J by 0 bases, with 13 bases between. CDR1 and CDR2 (germline): SGHTA, FQGNSA. The CDR3 is 16 residues long. The CDR3 sequence: CASSSLTAGSGNTIYF. The CDR3 coding sequence is TGTGCCAGCAGCTCCTTGACAGCCGGCTCTGGAAACACCATATATTTT.

This clone was observed a few times. This chain links TRBV7-3 with TRBJ2-7, with 7 bases identical to TRBD2. Trimming cost V 5 bases and J 0 bases; bases outside gene matches: 7. This CDR3 contains 15 residues. The germline CDR1 and CDR2 sequences are SGHTA and FQGTGA. The DNA of the CDR3 is TGTGCCAGCAGCCAAAGCGGGGCGAGCTCCTACGAGCAGTACTTC. Its translation: CASSQSGASSYEQYF.

Only a few counts were recorded for this clone. This chain uses TRBV6-5 with TRBJ2-5; the match to TRBD2 covers 7 bases. CDR3 length: 14 residues. Losses at the gene ends were 0 bases for V and 5 bases for J; bases not matched to a gene: 3. CDR1 is MNHEY, CDR2 SVGAGI, per germline. This chain's CDR3 is CASSYSGGFETQYF. The CDR3 DNA reads as TGTGCCAGCAGTTACTCGGGAGGGTTTGAGACCCAGTACTTC.

This clone has a count of ten or more. The rearrangement joins TRBV15 to TRBJ2-1, with 8 bases matching TRBD2. The V gene's germline CDR1 is LNHNV and CDR2 YYDKDF (reference sequence). V was pared by 0 bases and J by 2 bases, with 3 bases of the junction left unmatched. The CDR3 contains 16 residues. This chain's CDR3 is CATSRDSSGPYNEQFF. For the CDR3, the DNA is TGTGCCACCAGCAGAGATTCTAGCGGGCCCTACAATGAGCAGTTCTTC.

This clone was seen a handful of times. V is TRBV9 and J is TRBJ2-7; TRBD2 matches at 10 bases. CDR1 and CDR2 from the germline V gene are SGDLS and YYNGEE. The V segment lost 0 bases and the J segment 5 bases; nucleotides outside the gene matches: 11. The CDR3 length is 17 residues. As DNA, the CDR3 is TGTGCCAGCAGCGTAGGGAGGCTAGCGGGAGAAGGCAACGAGCAGTACTTC. It is translated as CASSVGRLAGEGNEQYF. Using reference TRBV9 and TRBJ2-7 for the parts outside the CDR3, the full variable domain is DSGVTQTPKHLITATGQRVTLRCSPRSGDLSVYWYQQSLDQGLQFLIQYYNGEERAKGNILERFSAQQFPDLHSELNLSSLELGDSALYFCASSVGRLAGEGNEQYFGPGTRLTVT.

The chain couples TRBV2 to TRBJ2-7; D gene uncertain. Trimming stripped 7 bases from V and 0 bases from J, with 13 bases between. The CDR3 runs 14 residues. Germline V CDR1 and CDR2: SNHLY, FYNNEI. CDR3 loop: CASIRIKSSYEQYF. The CDR3, as DNA: TGTGCCAGCATTCGTATCAAGAGCTCCTACGAGCAGTACTTC.

In its sample, this clone was seen a few times. The J gene is TRBJ2-7, the V gene TRBV28; 8 nucleotides match TRBD2. Looked up from germline, CDR1 is MDHEN and CDR2 is SYDVKM. The CDR3 runs 15 residues. With V trimmed by 1 base and J by 5 bases, 7 bases remained unmatched. This CDR3 is CASSLFLAGYHEQYF. In nucleotides, the CDR3 is TGTGCCAGCAGTTTATTTCTAGCGGGCTACCACGAGCAGTACTTC.

This sequence joins TRBV9 and TRBJ2-1, with TRBD2 identical over 8 bases. The CDR3 loop spans 16 amino acids. CDR1 is SGDLS and CDR2 is YYNGEE in the germline V gene. After removal of 0 bases from V and 2 bases from J, the junction contained 4 bases not matched to a gene. The CDR3 protein is CASSVAGGTTYNEQFF. CDR3 bases: TGTGCCAGCAGCGTAGCGGGAGGGACTACCTACAATGAGCAGTTCTTC.

This clone was seen only a few times. This sequence joins TRBV7-2 and TRBJ2-7, with D possibly TRBD1 on 6 matching bases. The CDR3 has 14 residues. V dropped 2 bases and J dropped 2 bases, with 10 bases sitting between them. Germline values: CDR1 SGHTA, CDR2 FQGNSA. The CDR3 protein is CASSLSWGPYEQYF. For the CDR3, the DNA is TGTGCCAGCAGCTTAAGTTGGGGGCCCTACGAGCAGTACTTC. Supplemented by reference TRBV7-2 and TRBJ2-7, the full variable domain reads GAGVSQSPSNKVTEKGKDVELRCDPISGHTALYWYRQSLGQGLEFLIYFQGNSAPDKSGLPSDRFSAERTGGSVSTLTIQRTQQEDSAVYLCASSLSWGPYEQYFGPGTRLTVT.

Only a few counts were recorded for this clone. The chain uses TRBV28 and TRBJ1-1; possibly TRBD1 for D (5 bases). This CDR3 comprises 11 residues. CDR1 MDHEN and CDR2 SYDVKM come from the germline V gene. V was pared by 11 bases and J by 6 bases, with 13 bases between. CDR3 bases: TGTGCCCTAATGGGGGGACCTGAAGCTTTCTTT. The encoded protein is CALMGGPEAFF.